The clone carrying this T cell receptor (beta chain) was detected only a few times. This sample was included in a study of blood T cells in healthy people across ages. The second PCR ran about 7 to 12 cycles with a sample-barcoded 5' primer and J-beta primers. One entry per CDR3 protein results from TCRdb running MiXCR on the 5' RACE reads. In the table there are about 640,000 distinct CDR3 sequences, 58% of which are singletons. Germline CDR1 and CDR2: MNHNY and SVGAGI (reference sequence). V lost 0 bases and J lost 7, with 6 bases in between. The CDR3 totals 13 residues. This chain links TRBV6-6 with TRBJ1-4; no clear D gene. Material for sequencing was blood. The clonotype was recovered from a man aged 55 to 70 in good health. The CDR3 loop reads CASSYSRAEKLFF. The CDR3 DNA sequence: TGTGCCAGCAGTTACTCCCGGGCTGAAAAACTGTTTTTT.